The sequence of this TCR beta chain was determined in a study of T-cell memory formation after mild COVID-19. This clonotype has a handful of counts. TCRdb fed the 5' RACE reads into MiXCR, producing one record per CDR3 protein. The repertoire consists of about 320,000 distinct CDR3 sequences, with approximately 15% occurring once and the leading ten covering around a fifth. This CDR3 contains 12 residues. With 1 base removed from V and 4 bases from J, the gap between germline ends came to 5 bases. Germline assignment: CDR1 SNHLY and CDR2 FYNNEI. The sample taken for sequencing was PBMCs or a T cell subset sorted from them (not recorded which). This clonotype was sampled from a man aged 18 to 29 who had mild COVID-19 (a few samples of this study predate the infection). Cell type and time point are not known. The J gene is TRBJ2-7, the V gene TRBV2; D is ambiguous. CDR3 sequence (DNA): TGTGCCAGCAGTGAAGGGGCGTACGAGCAGTACGTC. This codes for CASSEGAYEQYV.